This T cell receptor beta chain was sequenced in a study of T-cell reconstitution after alpha-beta-depleted transplantation in children. Construction of the TCRbeta library involved unique molecular identifiers. TCRdb re-called the PCR reads through MiXCR, storing one row per CDR3 protein. Of roughly 790,000 distinct CDR3 sequences listed, under 20% are singletons. Germline values: CDR1 SGHRS, CDR2 YFSETQ. The CDR3 spans 17 residues. The V end was cut by 0 bases, the J end by 4 bases, with 19 bases between. The clonotype comes from a male patient aged 10 to 17 who had a stem cell transplant for acute lymphoblastic leukemia, so the T cells may come from the graft donor. The specimen was PBMCs, mostly from graft donor cells, collected 360 days after TCRalphabeta/CD19-depleted stem cell transplant. The chain couples TRBV5-1 to TRBJ2-5, with D unclear. CDR3 coding DNA: TGCGCCAGCAGCTTGGAAGGCTCGACAAGGCCGGGAGAGACCCAGTACTTC. Translated, it gives CASSLEGSTRPGETQYF.